One sample yielded the 3 T cell receptor beta chains listed below, sequenced in a study of blood T cell repertoires in COVID-19. Profiling relied on immunoSEQ multiplex PCR, and the TCRdb table lists in-frame clones only, not all of them. The sample includes 150,000 to 200,000 clones, nearly 90% of them seen just once. Material: peripheral blood. The receptors derive from a man between 18 and 29 years old who had recovered from COVID-19.

In its sample, this clone was seen a few times. The genes are TRBV5-4 and TRBJ1-2; D gene uncertain. This CDR3 contains 13 residues. V shed 2 bases and J shed 6 bases, with 11 bases lying between them. CDR1 is SGHNT and CDR2 is YYREEE in the germline V gene (reference sequence). CDR3 residues: CASSFVAADGYTF. CDR3 nucleotide sequence: TGTGCCAGCAGCTTTGTCGCAGCGGATGGCTACACCTTC.

The chain joins TRBV6-2 or TRBV6-3 to TRBJ1-2, with D perhaps matching TRBD1 (6 bases). Germline V gene data show CDR1 as MNHEY and CDR2 as SVGEGT. The V end was cut by 2 bases, the J end by 8 bases, with 12 bases between. CDR3 length equals 13 residues. CDR3 coding DNA: TGTGCCAGCAGTTACCAGGACAGTTTGGGCTACACCTTC. Protein product: CASSYQDSLGYTF.

This clone is a singleton in its sample. CDR3 in amino acids: CASSQDLGTGKVEQYF. Here the CDR3 DNA reads TGTGCCAGCAGCCAAGATCTCGGGACAGGGAAGGTCGAGCAGTACTTC. The gene calls are TRBV4-2 and TRBJ2-7; 9 bases agree with TRBD1. Germline V gives CDR1 LGHNA, CDR2 YNFKEQ. The V gene end was trimmed by 0 bases and the J gene end by 6 bases; junction bases not matched to a gene: 9. The CDR3 covers 16 residues.